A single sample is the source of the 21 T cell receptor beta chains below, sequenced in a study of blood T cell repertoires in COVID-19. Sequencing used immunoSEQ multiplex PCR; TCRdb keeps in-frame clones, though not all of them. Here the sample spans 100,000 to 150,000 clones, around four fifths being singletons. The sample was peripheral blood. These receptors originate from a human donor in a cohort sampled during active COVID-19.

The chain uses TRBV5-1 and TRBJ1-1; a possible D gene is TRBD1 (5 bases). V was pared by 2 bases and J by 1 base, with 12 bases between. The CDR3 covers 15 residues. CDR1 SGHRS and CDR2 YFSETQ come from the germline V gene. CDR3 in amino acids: CASSLGGGANTEAFF. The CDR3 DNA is TGCGCCAGCAGCTTAGGCGGAGGGGCGAACACTGAAGCTTTCTTT.

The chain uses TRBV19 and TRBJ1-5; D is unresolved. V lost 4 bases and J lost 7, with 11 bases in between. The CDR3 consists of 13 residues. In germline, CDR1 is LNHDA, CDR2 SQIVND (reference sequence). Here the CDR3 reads CASSSGQVQPQHF. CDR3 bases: TGTGCCAGTAGTAGTGGTCAGGTCCAGCCCCAGCATTTT.

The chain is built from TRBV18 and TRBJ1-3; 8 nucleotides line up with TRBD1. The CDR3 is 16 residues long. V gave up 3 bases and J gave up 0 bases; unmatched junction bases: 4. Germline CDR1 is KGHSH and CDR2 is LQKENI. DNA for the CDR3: TGTGCCAGCTCACCGGACAGGGTGAGCTCTGGAAACACCATATATTTT. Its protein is CASSPDRVSSGNTIYF.

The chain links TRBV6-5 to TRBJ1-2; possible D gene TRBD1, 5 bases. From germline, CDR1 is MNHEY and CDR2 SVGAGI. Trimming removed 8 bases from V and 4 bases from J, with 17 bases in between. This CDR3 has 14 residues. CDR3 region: CASGERTLRYGYTF. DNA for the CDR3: TGTGCCAGCGGGGAAAGGACACTCCGCTATGGCTACACCTTC.

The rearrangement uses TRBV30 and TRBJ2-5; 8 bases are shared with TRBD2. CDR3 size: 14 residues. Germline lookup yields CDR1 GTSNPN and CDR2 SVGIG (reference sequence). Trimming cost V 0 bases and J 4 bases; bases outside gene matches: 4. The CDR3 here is CAWSVGLAPETQYF. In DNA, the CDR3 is TGTGCCTGGAGTGTCGGACTAGCCCCAGAGACCCAGTACTTC.

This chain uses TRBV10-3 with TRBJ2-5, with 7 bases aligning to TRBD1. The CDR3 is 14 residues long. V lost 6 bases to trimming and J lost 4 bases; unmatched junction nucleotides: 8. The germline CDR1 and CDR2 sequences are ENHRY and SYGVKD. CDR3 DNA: TGTGCCATCAGCCCTCCCGGGACAGCAGAGACCCAGTACTTC. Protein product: CAISPPGTAETQYF.

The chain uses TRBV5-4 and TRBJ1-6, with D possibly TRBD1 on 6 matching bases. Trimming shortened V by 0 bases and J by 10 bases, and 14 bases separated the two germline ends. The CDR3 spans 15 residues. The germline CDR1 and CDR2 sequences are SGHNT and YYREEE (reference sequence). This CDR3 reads CASSLEQGHGSPLHF. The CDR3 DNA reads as TGTGCCAGCAGCTTGGAACAGGGACACGGATCACCCCTCCACTTT.

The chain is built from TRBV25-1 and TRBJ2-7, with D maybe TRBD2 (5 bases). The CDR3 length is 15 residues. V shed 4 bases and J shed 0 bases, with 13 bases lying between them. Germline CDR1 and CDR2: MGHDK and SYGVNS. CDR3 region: CASSAPREGSYEQYF. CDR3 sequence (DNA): TGTGCCAGCAGTGCCCCCCGCGAGGGCTCCTACGAGCAGTACTTC.

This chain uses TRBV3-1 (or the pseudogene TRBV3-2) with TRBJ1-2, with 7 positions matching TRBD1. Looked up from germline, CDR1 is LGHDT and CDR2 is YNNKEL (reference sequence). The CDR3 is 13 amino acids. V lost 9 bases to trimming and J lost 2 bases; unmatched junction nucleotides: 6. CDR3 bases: TGTGCCAGTCAGGGGGAATGGAACTATGGCTACACCTTC. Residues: CASQGEWNYGYTF.

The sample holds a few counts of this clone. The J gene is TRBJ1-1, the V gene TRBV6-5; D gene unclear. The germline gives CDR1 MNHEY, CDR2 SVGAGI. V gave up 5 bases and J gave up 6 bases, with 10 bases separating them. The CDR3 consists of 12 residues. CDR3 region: CASSLIRSEAFF. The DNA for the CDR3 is TGTGCCAGCAGTCTTATTCGGTCTGAAGCTTTCTTT.

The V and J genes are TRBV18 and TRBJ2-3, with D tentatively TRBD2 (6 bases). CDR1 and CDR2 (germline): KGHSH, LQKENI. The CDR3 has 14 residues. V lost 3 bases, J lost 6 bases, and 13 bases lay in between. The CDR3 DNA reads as TGTGCCAGCTCACCCCTTGGGAGGTACGATACGCAGTATTTT. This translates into CASSPLGRYDTQYF.

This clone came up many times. CDR3 residues: CASRQGPSNTEAFF. The CDR3 DNA follows: TGCGCCAGCAGGCAGGGCCCTTCGAACACTGAAGCTTTCTTT. The rearrangement links TRBV10-2 to TRBJ1-1; D is possibly TRBD1 (5 bases). This CDR3 comprises 14 residues. Germline CDR1 WSHSY, CDR2 SAAADI. Trimming took 6 bases from V and 1 from J, leaving 12 bases between them.

CDR3 region: CASSLVLGAADTQYF. For the CDR3, the DNA is TGTGCCAGCAGCTTGGTACTGGGGGCAGCGGATACGCAGTATTTT. This chain connects TRBV5-5 to TRBJ2-3; TRBD1 is a possible D gene (6 bases). V dropped 0 bases and J dropped 6 bases, with 14 bases sitting between them. The CDR3 runs to 15 residues. The germline CDR1 and CDR2 sequences are SGHKS and YYEKEE (reference sequence).

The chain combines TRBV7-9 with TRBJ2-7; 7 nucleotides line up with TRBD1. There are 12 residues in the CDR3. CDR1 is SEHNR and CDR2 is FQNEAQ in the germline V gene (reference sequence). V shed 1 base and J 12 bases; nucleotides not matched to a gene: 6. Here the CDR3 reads CASSLETGNVYF. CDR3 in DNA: TGTGCCAGCAGCTTAGAGACAGGGAATGTGTACTTC.

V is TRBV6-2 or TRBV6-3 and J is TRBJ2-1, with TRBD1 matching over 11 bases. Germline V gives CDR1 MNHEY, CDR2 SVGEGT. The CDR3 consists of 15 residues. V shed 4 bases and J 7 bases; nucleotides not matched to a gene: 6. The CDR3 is CASSFRTGGVNEQFF. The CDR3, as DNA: TGTGCCAGCAGTTTTCGGACAGGGGGCGTGAATGAGCAGTTCTTC.

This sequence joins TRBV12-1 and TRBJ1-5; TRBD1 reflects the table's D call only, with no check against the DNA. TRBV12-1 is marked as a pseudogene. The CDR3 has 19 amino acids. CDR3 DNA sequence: TGTGCCAGCAGCACCACCCGGCCATCTAGGGGGTATAGCAATCAGCCCCAGCATTTT. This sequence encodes CASSTTRPSRGYSNQPQHF.

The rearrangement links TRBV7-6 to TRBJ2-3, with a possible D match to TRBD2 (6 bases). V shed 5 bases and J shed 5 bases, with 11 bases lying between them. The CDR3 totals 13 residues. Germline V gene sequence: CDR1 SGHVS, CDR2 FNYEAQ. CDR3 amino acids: CASSPSVRDTQYF. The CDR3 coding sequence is TGTGCCAGCAGCCCTAGCGTACGAGATACGCAGTATTTT.

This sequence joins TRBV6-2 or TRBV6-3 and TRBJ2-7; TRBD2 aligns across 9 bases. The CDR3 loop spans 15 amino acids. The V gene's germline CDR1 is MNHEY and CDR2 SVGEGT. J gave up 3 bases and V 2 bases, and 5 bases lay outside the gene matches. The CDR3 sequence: CASSYGGRANYEQYF. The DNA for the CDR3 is TGTGCCAGCAGTTACGGCGGGAGGGCCAACTACGAGCAGTACTTC.

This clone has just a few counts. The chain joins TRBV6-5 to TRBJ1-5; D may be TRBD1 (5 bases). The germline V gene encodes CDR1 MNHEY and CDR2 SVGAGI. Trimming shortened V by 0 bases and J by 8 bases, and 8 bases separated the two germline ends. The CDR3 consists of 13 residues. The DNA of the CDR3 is TGTGCCAGCAGTTACTCGGGGGGGAAGCCCCAGCATTTT. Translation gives CASSYSGGKPQHF.

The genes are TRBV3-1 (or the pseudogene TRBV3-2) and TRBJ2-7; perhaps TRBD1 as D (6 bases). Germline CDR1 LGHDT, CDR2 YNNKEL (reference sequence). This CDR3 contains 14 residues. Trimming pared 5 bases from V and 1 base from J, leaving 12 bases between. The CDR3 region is CASSSPGQSYEQYF. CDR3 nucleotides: TGTGCCAGCAGCTCGCCGGGACAATCCTACGAGCAGTACTTC.

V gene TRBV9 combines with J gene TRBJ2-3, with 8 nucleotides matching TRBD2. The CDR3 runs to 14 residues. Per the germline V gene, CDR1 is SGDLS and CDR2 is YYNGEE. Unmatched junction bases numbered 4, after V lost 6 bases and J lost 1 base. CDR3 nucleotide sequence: TGTGCCAGCAAAGAAGCGGGGGGCACAGATACGCAGTATTTT. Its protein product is CASKEAGGTDTQYF. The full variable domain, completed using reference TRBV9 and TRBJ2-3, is DSGVTQTPKHLITATGQRVTLRCSPRSGDLSVYWYQQSLDQGLQFLIQYYNGEERAKGNILERFSAQQFPDLHSELNLSSLELGDSALYFCASKEAGGTDTQYFGPGTRLTVL.